These 32 T cell receptor beta chains were all obtained from the same sample, sequenced in a study of T cell responses to AZD1222 COVID-19 vaccine. Profiling relied on immunoSEQ multiplex PCR, and the TCRdb table lists in-frame clones only, not all of them. The repertoire holds more than 140,000 clones, roughly 93% seen once, with over 0.9% in the top ten. Sequenced material: peripheral blood, taken on day 0 of MenACWY control vaccination. The receptor source for this set is an adult in good health.

This sequence joins TRBV30 and TRBJ1-2, with D hard to call. CDR1 and CDR2 from the germline V gene are GTSNPN and SVGIG (reference sequence). The V and J ends lost 2 bases and 8 bases respectively, with 15 bases between them. The CDR3 covers 13 residues. The CDR3, as DNA: TGTGCCTGGAGTTTTGGAAGGATGGGCGGCTACACCTTC. This gives the protein CAWSFGRMGGYTF.

The chain carries TRBV5-4 and TRBJ1-3; 8 bases fit TRBD1. Per the germline V gene, CDR1 is SGHNT and CDR2 is YYREEE (reference sequence). V gave up 0 bases and J gave up 2 bases; unmatched junction bases: 4. The CDR3 sequence is 16 residues long. CDR3 residues: CASSLGQGMAGNTIYF. CDR3 nucleotides: TGTGCCAGCAGCTTGGGACAGGGGATGGCTGGAAACACCATATATTTT.

This chain connects TRBV5-1 to TRBJ1-1, with a possible D match to TRBD1 (6 bases). CDR1 is SGHRS, CDR2 YFSETQ, per germline. The CDR3 loop spans 13 amino acids. With 7 bases removed from V and 0 bases from J, the gap between germline ends came to 10 bases. The CDR3 region is CASSGQMNTEAFF. Here the CDR3 DNA reads TGCGCCAGCTCGGGACAAATGAACACTGAAGCTTTCTTT.

The rearrangement links TRBV28 to TRBJ2-1, with 10 bases lining up with TRBD1. J was trimmed by 4 bases and V by 8 bases; bases with no gene match: 8. The germline CDR1 and CDR2 sequences are MDHEN and SYDVKM. This CDR3 has 15 residues. The CDR3 protein is CASVLGTGAYNEQFF. The CDR3 DNA follows: TGTGCCAGCGTATTGGGGACAGGGGCATACAATGAGCAGTTCTTC.

Details on this clone: A junction boundary mismatches the germline segment, possibly from a read error. Written as DNA, the CDR3 is TGTGCCAGCAGTTTAGCCCCATTAGCTTCTGAGCAGTTCTTC. Protein sequence: CASSLAPLASEQFF. This chain uses TRBV7-2 with TRBJ2-1; no clear D. CDR1 is SGHTA, CDR2 FQGNSA, per germline. The CDR3 covers 14 residues.

This chain joins TRBV5-1 and TRBJ2-1, with 8 bases fitting TRBD2. Germline values: CDR1 SGHRS, CDR2 YFSETQ. This CDR3 is 15 amino acids long. J gave up 7 bases and V 7 bases, and 13 bases lay outside the gene matches. The CDR3 here is CASASGGGLRNEQFF. CDR3 DNA sequence: TGCGCCAGCGCGTCCGGCGGGGGGTTACGGAATGAGCAGTTCTTC.

The rearrangement links TRBV30 to TRBJ2-1, with D perhaps matching TRBD2 (5 bases). Trimming removed 3 bases at V and 1 base at J, with 13 bases between. CDR1 and CDR2 from the germline V gene are GTSNPN and SVGIG (reference sequence). The CDR3 totals 15 residues. CDR3 amino acids: CAWRRGWKSYNEQFF. For the CDR3, the DNA is TGTGCCTGGAGAAGAGGGTGGAAATCCTACAATGAGCAGTTCTTC. Using reference TRBV30 and TRBJ2-1 for the parts outside the CDR3, the full variable domain is SQTIHQWPATLVQPVGSPLSLECTVEGTSNPNLYWYRQAAGRGLQLLFYSVGIGQISSEVPQNLSASRPQDRQFILSSKKLLLSDSGFYLCAWRRGWKSYNEQFFGPGTRLTVL.

The rearrangement uses TRBV28 and TRBJ1-4, with a possible D match to TRBD1 (5 bases). CDR1 MDHEN and CDR2 SYDVKM come from the germline V gene. This CDR3 comprises 14 residues. Deletions cut 6 bases from V and 1 base from J, with 9 bases between. The CDR3 DNA is TGTGCCAGCAGGACTGGGGGAACTAATGAAAAACTGTTTTTT. Its protein product is CASRTGGTNEKLFF.

This rearrangement joins TRBV19 to TRBJ1-6; 8 positions agree with TRBD1. The CDR3 covers 12 residues. V gave up 7 bases and J gave up 8 bases; unmatched junction bases: 1. Germline V gene sequence: CDR1 LNHDA, CDR2 SQIVND (reference sequence). DNA of the CDR3: TGTGCCAGTAAGGACAGGGATTCACCCCTCCACTTT. Translation: CASKDRDSPLHF.

The J gene is TRBJ1-6, the V gene TRBV4-3, with no clear D. CDR1 is LGHNA and CDR2 is YSLEER in the germline V gene. This CDR3 contains 20 residues. The germline V and J ends were trimmed by 2 bases and 0 bases, with 20 bases remaining between them. As DNA, the CDR3 is TGCGCCAGCAGCCAACGGAGTCTACAAAAATCCAGCTCCTATAATTCACCCCTCCACTTT. Translated: CASSQRSLQKSSSYNSPLHF.

The chain carries TRBV19 and TRBJ1-5, with D possibly matching TRBD1 (5 bases). CDR1 and CDR2 from the germline V gene are LNHDA and SQIVND (reference sequence). With 5 bases removed from V and 6 bases from J, the gap between germline ends came to 11 bases. The CDR3 is 13 residues long. The CDR3, as DNA: TGTGCCAGTAGTCTGCAGGGAAGTCAGCCCCAGCATTTT. Its protein is CASSLQGSQPQHF.

V gene TRBV4-2 combines with J gene TRBJ1-2; D is perhaps TRBD1 (5 bases). The CDR3 extends over 17 amino acids. Between the trimmed V and J ends, which lost 0 bases and 3 bases, there was a span of 17 bases. Germline CDR1 is LGHNA and CDR2 is YNFKEQ. As DNA, the CDR3 is TGTGCCAGCAGCCAAGATTTCAACTCACAGGCACACTATGGCTACACCTTC. It specifies CASSQDFNSQAHYGYTF.

The chain has TRBV3-1 (or the pseudogene TRBV3-2) and TRBJ2-3; no reliable D call. Germline CDR1 is LGHDT and CDR2 is YNNKEL (reference sequence). With 4 bases removed from V and 3 bases from J, the gap between germline ends came to 14 bases. The CDR3 extends over 15 amino acids. CDR3 loop: CASSPTLDGTDTQYF. The CDR3 DNA sequence: TGTGCCAGCAGCCCTACACTGGACGGAACAGATACGCAGTATTTT.

For this clone: The same CDR3 also results from other DNA sequences found in this sample. Written as DNA, the CDR3 is TGTGCCAGCAGCTTATCAGGGGGCCAAGAGACCCAGTACTTC. It codes for CASSLSGGQETQYF. The V and J genes are TRBV11-2 and TRBJ2-5; 7 bases fit TRBD1. CDR1 and CDR2 (germline): SGHAT, FQNNGV. V lost 2 bases to trimming and J lost 1 base; unmatched junction nucleotides: 1. This CDR3 has 14 amino acids.

CDR3 nucleotide sequence: TGTGCCAGCAACATTCTTAATGAAAAACTGTTTTTT. It specifies CASNILNEKLFF. The rearrangement links TRBV28 to TRBJ1-4, with D uncertain. Germline CDR1 MDHEN, CDR2 SYDVKM. V was pared by 7 bases and J by 4 bases, with 7 bases between. The CDR3 runs 12 residues.

The V and J genes are TRBV14 and TRBJ2-7, with unresolved D. The V gene's germline CDR1 is SGHDN and CDR2 FVKESK. Trimming left V 5 bases short and J 3 bases short, with 8 bases between. The CDR3 is 12 residues long. The CDR3 sequence is CASSVGRYEQYF. The CDR3 DNA is TGTGCCAGCAGCGTCGGCCGCTACGAGCAGTACTTC.

The chain joins TRBV6-1 to TRBJ1-2; D is unresolved. CDR3 length equals 14 residues. Trimming removed 0 bases from V and 3 bases from J, with 8 bases in between. Germline CDR1 and CDR2: MNHNS and SASEGT. The CDR3 region is CASSEAYGDYGYTF. For the CDR3, the DNA is TGTGCCAGCAGTGAAGCGTACGGCGACTATGGCTACACCTTC.

This chain uses TRBV28 with TRBJ2-3, with D tentatively TRBD1 or TRBD2 (6 bases each). Germline V lookup: CDR1 MDHEN, CDR2 SYDVKM. The length of the CDR3 is 16 residues. Trimming removed 5 bases from V and 4 bases from J, with 19 bases in between. In DNA, the CDR3 is TGTGCCAGCAGTCCCAGGGGACTCCCAGGTGCAGATACGCAGTATTTT. Its translation: CASSPRGLPGADTQYF.

The chain has TRBV9 and TRBJ1-1; no clear D gene. The CDR3 covers 14 residues. Looked up from germline, CDR1 is SGDLS and CDR2 is YYNGEE. With 0 bases removed from V and 0 bases from J, the gap between germline ends came to 6 bases. DNA of the CDR3: TGTGCCAGCAGCGTAGACATCATGAACACTGAAGCTTTCTTT. As protein: CASSVDIMNTEAFF.

V is TRBV5-1 and J is TRBJ2-1; 10 bases are a match to TRBD2. Germline lookup yields CDR1 SGHRS and CDR2 YFSETQ. The CDR3 consists of 15 residues. J gave up 3 bases and V 4 bases, and 4 bases lay outside the gene matches. The chain's CDR3 is CASSGGTSDYNEQFF. CDR3 sequence (DNA): TGCGCCAGCAGCGGCGGGACTAGCGACTACAATGAGCAGTTCTTC.

The chain employs TRBV7-9 and TRBJ1-3; 7 nucleotides match TRBD1. The CDR3 is 14 residues long. Germline CDR1 reads SEHNR; CDR2 reads FQNEAQ (reference sequence). The trim removed 4 bases at V and 4 bases at J, leaving 4 bases unmatched. The CDR3 loop reads CASSWGDSGNTIYF. CDR3 sequence (DNA): TGTGCCAGCAGCTGGGGGGACAGCGGAAACACCATATATTTT.

Comments on this clone: One end of the junction varies from germline; a read error may be responsible. J is TRBJ2-5 and V is TRBV30; D is possibly TRBD1 (6 bases). This CDR3 comprises 16 residues. Per the germline V gene, CDR1 is GTSNPN and CDR2 is SVGIG (reference sequence). Written as DNA, the CDR3 is TGTGCCTGGACAGGGGTTCTGCGAGGGTACCAAGAGGCCCAGTACTTC. It is translated as CAWTGVLRGYQEAQYF. The whole variable domain, remainder taken from reference TRBV30 and TRBJ2-5, is SQTIHQWPATLVQPVGSPLSLECTVEGTSNPNLYWYRQAAGRGLQLLFYSVGIGQISSEVPQNLSASRPQDRQFILSSKKLLLSDSGFYLCAWTGVLRGYQEAQYFGPGTRLLVL.

The J gene is TRBJ1-1, the V gene TRBV6-5; a weak D match, TRBD1 (5 bases). CDR3 length: 14 amino acids. CDR1 and CDR2 (germline): MNHEY, SVGAGI. V lost 2 bases to trimming and J lost 2 bases, with 9 bases between them. The DNA of the CDR3 is TGTGCCAGCAGTTACCGGGACCCCAACACTGAAGCTTTCTTT. As protein: CASSYRDPNTEAFF.

The J gene is TRBJ2-1, the V gene TRBV30; TRBD2 agrees at 13 bases. V shed 0 bases and J 5 bases; nucleotides not matched to a gene: 1. This CDR3 region has 15 residues. From germline, CDR1 is GTSNPN and CDR2 SVGIG (reference sequence). CDR3 residues: CAWSVGLAGDNEQFF. CDR3 DNA sequence: TGTGCCTGGAGTGTTGGACTAGCGGGAGACAATGAGCAGTTCTTC.

V usage is TRBV9 and J usage is TRBJ1-1; 7 nucleotides agree with TRBD1. V shed 4 bases and J 3 bases; nucleotides not matched to a gene: 3. CDR1 and CDR2 (germline): SGDLS, YYNGEE. The CDR3 covers 13 residues. The CDR3 DNA reads as TGTGCCAGCAGCCAAGACAGGGACACTGAAGCTTTCTTT. This encodes CASSQDRDTEAFF.

This clone was detected a few times. The chain links TRBV19 to TRBJ2-7; TRBD1 might be the D (6 bases). Germline V gene sequence: CDR1 LNHDA, CDR2 SQIVND (reference sequence). This CDR3 is built from 15 residues. V was shortened by 2 bases and J by 3 bases, with 14 bases between the two germline ends. Written as DNA, the CDR3 is TGTGCCAGTAGTATAAGTCCAGGGGTTAACTACGAGCAGTACTTC. Protein sequence: CASSISPGVNYEQYF. Full variable domain (remainder filled in from reference TRBV19 and TRBJ2-7): DGGITQSPKYLFRKEGQNVTLSCEQNLNHDAMYWYRQDPGQGLRLIYYSQIVNDFQKGDIAEGYSVSREKKESFPLTVTSAQKNPTAFYLCASSISPGVNYEQYFGPGTRLTVT.

V and J are TRBV2 and TRBJ1-1; no clear D. CDR3 length equals 14 residues. CDR1 is SNHLY and CDR2 is FYNNEI in the germline V gene. Trimming removed 2 bases at V and 4 bases at J, with 11 bases between. CDR3 nucleotides: TGTGCCAGCAGTGAAACCAGGAAGGGCACTGAAGCTTTCTTT. Protein product: CASSETRKGTEAFF.

The genes are TRBV4-2 and TRBJ2-1; maybe TRBD2 (7 bases). Deletions cut 4 bases from V and 1 base from J, with 14 bases between. Germline CDR1 is LGHNA and CDR2 is YNFKEQ. The CDR3 runs to 16 residues. CDR3: CASSREGGRSYNEQFF. In DNA, the CDR3 is TGTGCCAGCAGCCGAGAGGGGGGGCGATCCTACAATGAGCAGTTCTTC.

This clone was recorded a few times. The chain links TRBV4-3 to TRBJ1-6, with 10 bases fitting TRBD1. The germline V gene has CDR1 LGHNA and CDR2 YSLEER. CDR3 size: 16 residues. Unmatched junction bases numbered 10, after V lost 4 bases and J lost 10 bases. The CDR3 region is CASSPKSGQGGSPLHF. The CDR3 DNA follows: TGCGCCAGCAGCCCCAAGTCAGGACAGGGGGGCTCACCCCTCCACTTT.

The gene calls are TRBV5-1 and TRBJ2-5, with TRBD2 identical over 10 bases. CDR1 is SGHRS and CDR2 is YFSETQ in the germline V gene. The CDR3 runs 15 residues. V trimming: 2 bases; J trimming: 4 bases; junction bases outside the gene matches: 5. The CDR3 here is CASSFQRGGVETQYF. The CDR3 nucleotides are TGCGCCAGCAGCTTCCAGCGGGGGGGCGTAGAGACCCAGTACTTC.

In its sample, this clone was seen once. This sequence joins TRBV27 and TRBJ2-5; tentatively, D is TRBD1 (5 bases). The CDR3 contains 16 residues. Germline CDR1 and CDR2: MNHEY and SMNVEV (reference sequence). Trimming pared 5 bases from V and 5 bases from J, leaving 21 bases between. The CDR3 spells CASSPQGSYFDETQYF. CDR3 nucleotide sequence: TGTGCCAGCAGTCCCCAGGGTAGTTATTTTGACGAGACCCAGTACTTC.

The chain joins TRBV5-1 to TRBJ2-2; the match to TRBD2 covers 8 bases. From germline, CDR1 is SGHRS and CDR2 YFSETQ. The CDR3 runs to 17 residues. V trimming: 0 bases; J trimming: 2 bases; junction bases outside the gene matches: 6. The CDR3 DNA is TGCGCCAGCAGCTTGGCAGCGGGAGTAGTAAACACCGGGGAGCTGTTTTTT. Protein: CASSLAAGVVNTGELFF.